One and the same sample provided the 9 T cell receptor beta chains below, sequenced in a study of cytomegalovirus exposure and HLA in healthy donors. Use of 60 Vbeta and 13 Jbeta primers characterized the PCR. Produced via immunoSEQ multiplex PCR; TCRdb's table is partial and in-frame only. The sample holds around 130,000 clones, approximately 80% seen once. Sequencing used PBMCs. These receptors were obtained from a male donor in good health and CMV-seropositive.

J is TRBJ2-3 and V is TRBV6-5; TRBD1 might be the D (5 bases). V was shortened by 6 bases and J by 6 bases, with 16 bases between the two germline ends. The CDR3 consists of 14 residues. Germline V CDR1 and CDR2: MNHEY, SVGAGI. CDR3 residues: CASSRVYGSDTQYF. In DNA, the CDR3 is TGTGCCAGCAGCAGGGTATACGGTTCTGATACGCAGTATTTT.

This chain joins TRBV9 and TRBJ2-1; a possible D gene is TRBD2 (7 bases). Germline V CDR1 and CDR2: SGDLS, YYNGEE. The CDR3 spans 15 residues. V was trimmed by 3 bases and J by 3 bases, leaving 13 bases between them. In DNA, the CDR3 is TGTGCCAGCAGCGAGGGGGAGGGCCACTACAATGAGCAGTTCTTC. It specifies CASSEGEGHYNEQFF.

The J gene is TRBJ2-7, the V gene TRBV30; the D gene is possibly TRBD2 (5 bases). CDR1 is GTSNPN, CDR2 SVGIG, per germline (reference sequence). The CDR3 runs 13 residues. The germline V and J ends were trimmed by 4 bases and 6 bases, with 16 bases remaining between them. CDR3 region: CAWNIFGEGEQYF. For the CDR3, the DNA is TGTGCCTGGAATATTTTCGGGGAAGGCGAGCAGTACTTC.

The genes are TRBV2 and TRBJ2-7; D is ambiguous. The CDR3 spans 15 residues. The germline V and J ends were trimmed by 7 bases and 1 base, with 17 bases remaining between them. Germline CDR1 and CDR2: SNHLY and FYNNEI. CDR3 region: CASTPPITASYEQYF. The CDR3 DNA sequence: TGTGCCAGCACCCCCCCAATTACAGCTTCCTACGAGCAGTACTTC.

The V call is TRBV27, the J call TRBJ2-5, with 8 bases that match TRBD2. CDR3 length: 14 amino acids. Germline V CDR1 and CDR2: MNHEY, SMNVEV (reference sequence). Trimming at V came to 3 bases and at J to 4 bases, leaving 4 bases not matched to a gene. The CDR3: CASSLLGTRETQYF. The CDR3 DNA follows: TGTGCCAGCAGTTTGTTAGGGACTAGAGAGACCCAGTACTTC.

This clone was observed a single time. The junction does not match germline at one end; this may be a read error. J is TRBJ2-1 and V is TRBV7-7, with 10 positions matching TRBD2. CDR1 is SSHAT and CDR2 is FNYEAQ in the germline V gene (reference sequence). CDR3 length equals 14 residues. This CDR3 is CASSRASGSFEQFF. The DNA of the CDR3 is TGTGCTAGCAGCCGGGCTAGCGGGAGTTTTGAGCAGTTCTTC.

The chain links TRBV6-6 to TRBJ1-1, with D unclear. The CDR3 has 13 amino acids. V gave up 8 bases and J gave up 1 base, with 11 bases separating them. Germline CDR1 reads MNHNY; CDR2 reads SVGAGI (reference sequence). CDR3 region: CASQEGQNTEAFF. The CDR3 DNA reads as TGTGCCAGCCAAGAGGGCCAGAACACTGAAGCTTTCTTT.

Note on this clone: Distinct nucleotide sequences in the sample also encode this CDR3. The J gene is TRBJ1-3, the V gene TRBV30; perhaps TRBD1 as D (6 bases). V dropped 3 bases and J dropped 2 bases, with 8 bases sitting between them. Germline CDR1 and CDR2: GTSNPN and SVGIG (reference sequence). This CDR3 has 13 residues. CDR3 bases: TGTGCCTGGAGCAGGGGTCCTGGAAACACCATATATTTT. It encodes CAWSRGPGNTIYF.

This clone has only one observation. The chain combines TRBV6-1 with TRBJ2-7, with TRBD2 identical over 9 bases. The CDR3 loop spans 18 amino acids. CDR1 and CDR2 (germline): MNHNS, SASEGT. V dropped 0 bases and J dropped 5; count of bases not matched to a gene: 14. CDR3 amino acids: CASSEAPRGRAYRDEQYF. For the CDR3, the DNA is TGTGCCAGCAGTGAAGCTCCCCGCGGGAGGGCGTACCGCGACGAGCAGTACTTC.